The entry below gives a single T cell receptor (beta chain) sequence along with its context. What antigen it recognizes has not been identified. The sample holds no much larger clone one base away, and base qualities are not on file. Donors were 39 systemically healthy Caucasian individuals from Russia aged about 6 to 100 years. Each donor gave roughly 9.5 milliliters of peripheral blood, collected into EDTA-treated Vacutainer tubes. Ficoll-Paque density-gradient centrifugation was used to isolate PBMCs, with at least 6.5 million per sample. Trizol reagent was used to extract total RNA from PBMCs, with at least 5.5 micrograms per sample. Naive CD45RAhigh/CD27high T cell percentages were measured by flow cytometry on a PBMC aliquot from every donor. This specimen comes from a study of blood T cells in healthy people across ages (dated by TCRdb to between 2014 and 2017). As for the study more broadly: Template switching captured roughly one uniquely barcoded TCR beta cDNA molecule per two T cells in model experiments. To avoid experimental bias, donors of different ages were distributed randomly across sequencing lanes. The study analyzed two additional independent replicas of 1 million unique cDNA reads from the same blood draw for two donors, one aged 18 to 30 and one aged 80 or older. The study measured age-related changes in TCR beta repertoire diversity using deep sequencing normalized with unique cDNA molecular identifiers. The donors were split into four age groups: young (average around 15 years), middle-aged (roughly 40), aged (approximately 60) and long-lived (about 82). Findings and caveats that apply to the study as a whole: Compared with the aged group, more naive CD4+ T cells, fewer expanded clones and increased TCR diversity were shown by the long-lived group, suggesting age selection. A strong correlation was found between observed TCR beta diversity and the percentage of naive T cells measured by flow cytometry. Since profiling was done on bulk unsorted PBMCs, naive and antigen-experienced compartments could not be conclusively compared. As age increased, observed TCR beta diversity per million T cells dropped in a roughly linear way, and a significant reduction was already evident by age about 40. Because the CMV infection status of the donors was unknown, age-related changes in expanded clonotypes may potentially have been confounded. Estimates of total diversity from one million sequenced T cells were regarded as lower bounds and underestimates.

From its cysteine to its phenylalanine, the CDR3 spans 17 amino acids. Just the 51-base CDR3 DNA is kept, in frame starting at base 1. The library was prepared using 5' RACE. This sample was sequenced with an Illumina HiSeq 2500. A second PCR of roughly 7 to 11 cycles was performed with a sample-barcoded 5' primer and a J-beta primer mix. A unique molecular identifier was introduced onto each TCR beta cDNA molecule by a template-switch 5' adaptor carrying 12 random nucleotides. At least 2.5 million CDR3-containing paired-end reads were obtained from each sample. All of the RNA was converted into first-strand cDNA using the Mint cDNA synthesis kit, with a TRBC-specific oligonucleotide serving as the primer. After uracil-DNA glycosylase treatment, a first 18-cycle PCR used universal primers M1SS and BC2_uni_R on all cDNA. The original pipeline was this. Normalization of each sample was performed by random selection of 1 million high-quality reads, each carrying a distinct molecular identifier. Reads sharing molecular identifiers were discarded rather than binned into consensus sequences. MiTCR, set to a Q25 quality threshold and the strictest error-elimination algorithm, was used for CDR3 identification, clonotype clustering and error correction. Lower-bound total TCR beta diversity was estimated with a nonparametric unseen species model using Euler transformation. The public reads were quality trimmed at Q25 with fastp and then assembled into clones with MiXCR by TCRdb, keeping productive beta chains. Duplicate CDR3 protein sequences are folded into a single record with the most common DNA and genes. These V and J calls rely on TCRdb rather than the paper's analysis. Within this sample are 850,000 or so distinct CDR3 sequences, with 29% of them counted one time only. The leading ten clones occupy 15% to 20% of the sample.

The TCR sequence derives from a woman older than 75 in good health. Sequenced sample: blood. This receptor chain uses TRBV21-1 and TRBJ2-6; the D call of TRBD1 is as the table states it, not checked on the DNA. TRBV21-1 is labeled a pseudogene. The nucleotides read TGTGCCAGCAGCAAAGAGACAGGGGGCTCTGGGGCCAACGTCCTGACTTTC. This translates into CASSKETGGSGANVLTF.